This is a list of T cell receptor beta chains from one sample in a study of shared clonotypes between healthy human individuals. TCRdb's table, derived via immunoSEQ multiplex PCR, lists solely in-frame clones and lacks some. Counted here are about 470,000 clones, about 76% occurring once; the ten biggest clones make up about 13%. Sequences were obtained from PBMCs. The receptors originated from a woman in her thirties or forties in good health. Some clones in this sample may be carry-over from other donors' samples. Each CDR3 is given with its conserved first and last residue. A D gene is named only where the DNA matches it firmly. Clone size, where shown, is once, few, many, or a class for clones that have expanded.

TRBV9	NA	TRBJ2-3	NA	TGTGCCAGCAGCGTAGGGGCTAGCGAGATCACAGATACGCAGTATTTT	CASSVGASEITDTQYF
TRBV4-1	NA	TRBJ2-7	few	TGCGCCAGCAGCCAAGCAGGGCGGTACGAGCAGTACTTC	CASSQAGRYEQYF
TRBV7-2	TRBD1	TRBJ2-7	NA	TGTGCCAGCAGCTTAAGCCAGGGGGCCTCCTACGAGCAGTACTTC	CASSLSQGASYEQYF
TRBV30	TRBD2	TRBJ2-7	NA	TGTGCCTGGAAAGATCGGACTAGCGGGAGAAACGAGCAGTACTTC	CAWKDRTSGRNEQYF
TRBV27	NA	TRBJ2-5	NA	TGTGCCAGCAGTTCCAGGTCTGAGACCCAGTACTTC	CASSSRSETQYF
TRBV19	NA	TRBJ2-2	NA	TGTGCCAGTAGTATAGGGGGGACAGGGGAGCTGTTTTTT	CASSIGGTGELFF
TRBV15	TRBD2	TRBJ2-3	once	TGTGCCACCAGCAGAGATCCCAGCCTAGCGGGAGGTGAAGGCACAGATACGCAGTATTTT	CATSRDPSLAGGEGTDTQYF
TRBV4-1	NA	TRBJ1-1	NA	TGCGCCAGCAGCCAAGGCGGGGACCTCTTGAACACTGAAGCTTTCTTT	CASSQGGDLLNTEAFF
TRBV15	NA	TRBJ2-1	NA	TGTGCCACCAGCAGAGATAGTAGCGGCGTTTACAATGAGCAGTTCTTC	CATSRDSSGVYNEQFF
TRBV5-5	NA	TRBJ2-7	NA	TGTGCCAGCAGCGTGACGGTTTACGAGCAGTACTTC	CASSVTVYEQYF
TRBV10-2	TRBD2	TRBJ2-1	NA	TGCGCCAGCAGCGCTAGCGGGAGGGCCCTCAATGAGCAGTTCTTC	CASSASGRALNEQFF
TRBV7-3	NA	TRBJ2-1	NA	TGTGCCAGCAGCCTAAGTTCGGAAGGCGAGCAGTTCTTC	CASSLSSEGEQFF
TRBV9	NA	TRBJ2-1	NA	TGTGCCAGCAGCTTAGCGAGCTCCTACAATGAGCAGTTCTTC	CASSLASSYNEQFF
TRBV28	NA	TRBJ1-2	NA	TGTGCCAGCAGTTTCGGCGGCAACTATGGCTACACCTTC	CASSFGGNYGYTF
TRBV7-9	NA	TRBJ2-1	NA	TGTGCCAGCCTCACTGGTTCCTACAATGAGCAGTTCTTC	CASLTGSYNEQFF
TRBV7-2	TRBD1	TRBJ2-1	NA	TGTGCCAGCAGCCCGGACAGGGGCACCTACAATGAGCAGTTCTTC	CASSPDRGTYNEQFF
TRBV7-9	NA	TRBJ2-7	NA	TGTGCCAGCCGGGGCACAGGGTCCTACGAGCAGTACTTC	CASRGTGSYEQYF
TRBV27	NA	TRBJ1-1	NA	TGTGCCAGCAGTTTAGGTCCTGACACTGAAGCTTTCTTT	CASSLGPDTEAFF
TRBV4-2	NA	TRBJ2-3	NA	TGTGCCAGCAGCCAGACTTTAGGACTGGCGGGTGGAAATACGCAGTATTTT	CASSQTLGLAGGNTQYF
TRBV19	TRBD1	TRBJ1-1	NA	TGTGCCAGTAGTACAGGGGGTCATAGTGAAGCTTTCTTT	CASSTGGHSEAFF
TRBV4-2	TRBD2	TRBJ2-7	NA	TGTGCCAGCAGCCAAGCTGCGGGAGGGCCGAGCGAGCAGTACTTC	CASSQAAGGPSEQYF
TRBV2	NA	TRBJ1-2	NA	TGTGCCAGCAGTCCGGGACAAGACCTCTATGGCTACACCTTC	CASSPGQDLYGYTF
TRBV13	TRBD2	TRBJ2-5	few	TGTGCCAGCAGCCCCAGGGAGGGCAGGGAAGAGACCCAGTACTTC	CASSPREGREETQYF